One T cell receptor beta chain is described in this entry. Its antigen is as yet unknown. The data stem from a study of T cells after yellow fever vaccination. At the level of the study: In the case of low-cell-number fractions, SMART-Seq v4 Ultra Low Input was used for preparation. Study-level results: From the bulk population, abundant clonotypes could contaminate and appear within FACS-sorted repertoires. Booster samples showed a return of most primary-vaccination clones (about 96% CD4, 85% to 90% CD8).

Germline V gene lookup returns CDR1 SGHRS and CDR2 YFSETQ. Trimming stripped 4 bases from V and 13 bases from J, with 26 bases between. This CDR3 is 15 amino acids long. They built TCR cDNA with 5'RACE template switching, a step that put in a universal primer site and UMIs. TCRdb recomputed calls from the 5' RACE reads with MiXCR, one row per CDR3 protein. Altogether hundreds of thousands of distinct CDR3 sequences are present, about a sixth being singletons, with the ten largest covering around a sixth. Here the sequenced sample was PBMCs, taken roughly 5 days after the first yellow fever vaccination. This clonotype originated in a man aged 18 to 30 who received the YFV17D yellow fever vaccine. The chain combines TRBV5-1 with TRBJ1-1, with D possibly being TRBD1 (5 bases). This CDR3 reads CASSPEGTSGLAGFF. The CDR3 DNA sequence: TGCGCCAGCAGCCCCGAGGGGACGTCTGGCTTGGCCGGTTTCTTT.